The rows below give T cell receptor beta chains drawn from one sample of a study of cytomegalovirus exposure and HLA in healthy donors. The method was immunoSEQ multiplex PCR; TCRdb's version includes in-frame clones alone and lacks a portion of them. This sample has some 190,000 clones, with 65% to 85% found just once. Material: PBMCs. Source of these receptors: a man aged 35-49 years in good health and CMV-seropositive. CDR3s include the opening cysteine and the closing phenylalanine or tryptophan. D genes are given only for firm matches. Some rows mark clone size as missing; the rest say once, few, many or name a class of expanded clone.

cdr3_aa cdr3_nt j_call v_call clone_size d_call
CATSLGQGYEQYF TGTGCCACCAGCTTGGGACAGGGCTACGAGCAGTACTTC TRBJ2-7 TRBV15 NA TRBD1
CSVETGGGSYNEQFF TGCAGCGTTGAAACCGGGGGTGGGTCCTACAATGAGCAGTTCTTC TRBJ2-1 TRBV29-1 once NA
CASSVVGLAGFDTGELFF TGTGCCAGCAGCGTTGTGGGACTAGCGGGATTCGACACCGGGGAGCTGTTTTTT TRBJ2-2 TRBV9 once TRBD2
CASSLEDRDNSPLHF TGTGCCAGCAGCTTAGAGGACAGGGATAATTCACCCCTCCACTTT TRBJ1-6 TRBV7-8 NA TRBD1
CASSAQGATEAFF TGTGCCAGCAGTGCCCAGGGGGCCACTGAAGCTTTCTTT TRBJ1-1 TRBV6-6 NA TRBD1
CASSPPGGGSYNEQFF TGTGCCAGCTCACCACCAGGGGGGGGCTCCTACAATGAGCAGTTCTTC TRBJ2-1 TRBV18 once NA
CSVEPSLNEQFF TGCAGCGTTGAACCCTCTCTCAATGAGCAGTTCTTC TRBJ2-1 TRBV29-1 NA NA
CASSPRTGTDQPQHF TGTGCCAGCTCACCTCGGACAGGGACTGATCAGCCCCAGCATTTT TRBJ1-5 TRBV18 NA TRBD1
CASSVDERATREQYF TGTGCCAGCAGCGTAGACGAGCGGGCCACTAGGGAGCAGTACTTC TRBJ2-7 TRBV9 NA NA
CAWSEGQGGNYGYTF TGTGCCTGGAGCGAGGGACAGGGTGGGAACTATGGCTACACCTTC TRBJ1-2 TRBV30 NA TRBD1
CASSLTTRVVDEQFF TGTGCCAGCAGCCTAACTACCCGTGTGGTCGATGAGCAGTTCTTC TRBJ2-1 TRBV7-8 once NA
CASSLEPSGNTDTQYF TGCGCCAGCAGCTTGGAGCCTAGCGGCAACACAGATACGCAGTATTTT TRBJ2-3 TRBV5-1 NA TRBD2
CASHTGASQETQYF TGTGCCAGCCATACAGGGGCAAGTCAAGAGACCCAGTACTTC TRBJ2-5 TRBV5-8 NA TRBD1
CASTLDRGPVQPQHF TGTGCCAGCACTCTGGACAGGGGGCCCGTTCAGCCCCAGCATTTT TRBJ1-5 TRBV6-1 once TRBD1
CASSFGQGTYEQYF TGCGCCAGCAGCTTCGGACAGGGAACCTACGAGCAGTACTTC TRBJ2-7 TRBV5-1 NA TRBD1
CAISSLRTNSLYGYTF TGTGCCATCAGTTCATTACGGACAAATTCCCTCTATGGCTACACCTTC TRBJ1-2 TRBV10-3 few NA